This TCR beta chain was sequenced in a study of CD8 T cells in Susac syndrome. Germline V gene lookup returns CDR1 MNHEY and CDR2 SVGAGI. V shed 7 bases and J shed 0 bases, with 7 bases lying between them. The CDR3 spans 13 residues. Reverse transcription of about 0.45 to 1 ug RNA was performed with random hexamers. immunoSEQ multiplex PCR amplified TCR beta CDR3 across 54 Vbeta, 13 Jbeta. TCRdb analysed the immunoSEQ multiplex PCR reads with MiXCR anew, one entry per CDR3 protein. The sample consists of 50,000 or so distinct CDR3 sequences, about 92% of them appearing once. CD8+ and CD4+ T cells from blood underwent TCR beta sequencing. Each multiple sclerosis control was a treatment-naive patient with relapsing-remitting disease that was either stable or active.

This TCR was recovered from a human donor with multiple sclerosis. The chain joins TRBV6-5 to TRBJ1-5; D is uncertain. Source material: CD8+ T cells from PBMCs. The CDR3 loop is CASTGYSNQPQHF. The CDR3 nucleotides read TGTGCCAGCACCGGCTATAGCAATCAGCCCCAGCATTTT.